The 4 T cell receptor beta chains presented below share a single source sample, sequenced in a study of blood T cell repertoires in COVID-19. Generated by immunoSEQ multiplex PCR, the TCRdb table keeps only in-frame clones and is missing some. The sample has 50,000 to 70,000 clones, 75% to 95% seen once; the top ten hold about 2.2%. The sequenced material came from peripheral blood. The receptors shown here come from a man aged 60 to 75 with acute or convalescent COVID-19.

The chain uses TRBV29-1 and TRBJ2-1, with D tentatively TRBD2 (5 bases). The germline V and J ends were trimmed by 4 bases and 6 bases, with 25 bases remaining between them. CDR3 length: 17 residues. CDR1 SQVTM and CDR2 ANQGSEA come from the germline V gene. CDR3 in DNA: TGCAGCGTTGCGACCCCAACCAGCGGAGAAATCCTCAATGAGCAGTTCTTC. This encodes CSVATPTSGEILNEQFF.

This chain joins TRBV19 and TRBJ2-3; TRBD1 matches 7 bases. V shed 6 bases and J 0 bases; nucleotides not matched to a gene: 12. The CDR3 extends over 17 amino acids. The germline V gene has CDR1 LNHDA and CDR2 SQIVND (reference sequence). CDR3: CASSPTRQGPSTDTQYF. The CDR3 DNA sequence: TGTGCCAGTAGCCCGACCCGACAGGGACCTAGCACAGATACGCAGTATTTT.

The chain has TRBV5-1 and TRBJ2-7; 8 nucleotides match TRBD1. The junction had 8 bases not matched to a gene; V was cut back by 4 bases and J by 2 bases. Germline lookup yields CDR1 SGHRS and CDR2 YFSETQ. This CDR3 spans 15 amino acids. Written as DNA, the CDR3 is TGCGCCAGCAGCCAGCAGACAGGGGTCGCCTACGAGCAGTACTTC. Its translation: CASSQQTGVAYEQYF.

The CDR3 coding sequence is TGTGCCAGCAGCCAGGGGGACAGGGAGGAAGAGACCCAGTACTTC. Residues: CASSQGDREEETQYF. J is TRBJ2-5 and V is TRBV4-2; TRBD1 aligns across 9 bases. CDR3 length: 15 amino acids. CDR1 and CDR2 (germline): LGHNA, YNFKEQ. The J segment lost 3 bases and the V segment lost 3 bases, leaving 5 bases of the junction unmatched.